The next 20 T cell receptor beta chains were all read from a single sample in a study of cytomegalovirus exposure and HLA in healthy donors. With 60 Vbeta and 13 Jbeta primers, the PCR was carried out. Profiling relied on immunoSEQ multiplex PCR, and the TCRdb table lists in-frame clones only, not all of them. The sample has approximately 170,000 clones, about 85% seen once; the top ten hold about 1.5%. The sequenced sample consisted of PBMCs. Receptors were obtained from a man between 45 and 60 years old in good health and CMV-seropositive.

This clone was detected once. This sequence joins TRBV27 and TRBJ2-7, with 7 bases identical to TRBD1. Trimming at V came to 5 bases and at J to 0 bases, leaving 10 bases not matched to a gene. Looked up from germline, CDR1 is MNHEY and CDR2 is SMNVEV (reference sequence). The CDR3 covers 16 residues. The CDR3 DNA reads as TGTGCCAGCAGTCCCAACCCGACAGGGAGCTCCTACGAGCAGTACTTC. Protein sequence: CASSPNPTGSSYEQYF.

The chain links TRBV29-1 to TRBJ2-1, with 7 bases lining up with TRBD2. This CDR3 spans 13 amino acids. V lost 7 bases, J lost 4 bases, and 7 bases stayed unmatched. The V gene's germline CDR1 is SQVTM and CDR2 ANQGSEA. In DNA, the CDR3 is TGCAGCGGGCGGGAGTTTTTATACAATGAGCAGTTCTTC. This sequence encodes CSGREFLYNEQFF.

In its sample, this clone was seen once. This chain joins TRBV4-3 and TRBJ1-3, with 7 bases fitting TRBD1. The CDR3 length is 21 residues. Germline V CDR1 and CDR2: LGHNA, YSLEER. With V trimmed by 3 bases and J by 0 bases, 20 bases remained unmatched. CDR3 loop: CASSQRPQQGRRVFSGNTIYF. CDR3 in DNA: TGCGCCAGCAGCCAGAGACCCCAACAGGGGAGAAGGGTCTTCTCTGGAAACACCATATATTTT.

This clone was picked up a small number of times. This chain uses TRBV5-4 with TRBJ2-1; 9 bases match TRBD1. The CDR3 extends over 15 amino acids. Germline V gene sequence: CDR1 SGHNT, CDR2 YYREEE (reference sequence). With V trimmed by 5 bases and J by 6 bases, 9 bases remained unmatched. For the CDR3, the DNA is TGTGCCAGCAGGTTTCCGGGACAGGGACCCAATGAGCAGTTCTTC. The encoded protein is CASRFPGQGPNEQFF.

The gene calls are TRBV6-5 and TRBJ2-6; D gene unclear. Germline values: CDR1 MNHEY, CDR2 SVGAGI. Deletions cut 6 bases from V and 0 bases from J, with 9 bases between. The CDR3 length is 15 residues. The CDR3, as DNA: TGTGCCAGCAGAACTGCCCTCTCTGGGGCCAACGTCCTGACTTTC. Translation: CASRTALSGANVLTF.

J is TRBJ2-7 and V is TRBV4-2; tentatively, D is TRBD2 (7 bases). Between the trimmed V and J ends, which lost 0 bases and 4 bases, there was a span of 16 bases. The CDR3 covers 16 residues. CDR1 is LGHNA, CDR2 YNFKEQ, per germline. The CDR3 nucleotides read TGTGCCAGCAGCCAAGACTGGGGGGGCCAAAGGTACGAGCAGTACTTC. It codes for CASSQDWGGQRYEQYF.

V is TRBV5-6 and J is TRBJ1-5, with unresolved D. CDR1 and CDR2 (germline): SGHDT, YYEEEE. The CDR3 totals 14 residues. The ends were cut back, 1 base at V and 5 bases at J, with 10 bases in the middle. In DNA, the CDR3 is TGTGCCAGCAGCTTGTACAGTTCTTATCAGCCCCAGCATTTT. Its protein product is CASSLYSSYQPQHF.

The V and J genes are TRBV6-5 and TRBJ1-2, with 9 bases fitting TRBD1. Germline V gene data show CDR1 as MNHEY and CDR2 as SVGAGI. V shed 0 bases and J 4 bases; nucleotides not matched to a gene: 0. CDR3 size: 14 residues. CDR3 residues: CASSYSTGGYGYTF. CDR3 bases: TGTGCCAGCAGTTACTCGACAGGGGGCTATGGCTACACCTTC.

Only one count was recorded for this clone. The V call is TRBV7-9, the J call TRBJ2-7; possibly TRBD2 for D (6 bases). The CDR3 length is 12 residues. Germline V gives CDR1 SEHNR, CDR2 FQNEAQ (reference sequence). Between the trimmed V and J ends, which lost 7 bases and 6 bases, there was a span of 13 bases. CDR3 loop: CASNRDWGEQYF. The CDR3 region has the DNA TGTGCCAGCAACCGGGACTGGGGCGAGCAGTACTTC.

This chain connects TRBV5-4 to TRBJ2-2; 9 bases fit TRBD1. V shed 5 bases and J 7 bases; nucleotides not matched to a gene: 3. Germline loops: CDR1 SGHNT, CDR2 YYREEE (reference sequence). The CDR3 has 13 amino acids. CDR3 sequence reads: CASRDRGDGELFF. CDR3 nucleotides: TGTGCCAGCAGGGACAGGGGTGACGGGGAGCTGTTTTTT.

The CDR3 is CASSLALTNYGYTF. In nucleotides, the CDR3 is TGTGCCAGCAGTTTAGCGCTAACTAACTATGGCTACACCTTC. The V call is TRBV28, the J call TRBJ1-2; D is undetermined. Germline V gives CDR1 MDHEN, CDR2 SYDVKM. The CDR3 is 14 residues long. Trimming took 2 bases from V and 0 from J, leaving 7 bases between them.

This chain uses TRBV28 with TRBJ2-7; the match to TRBD2 covers 8 bases. Trimming removed 3 bases from V and 4 bases from J; junction bases left unmatched: 8. CDR1 is MDHEN, CDR2 SYDVKM, per germline. This CDR3 region has 15 residues. Written as DNA, the CDR3 is TGTGCCAGCAGTTTTCCGTCTGGCGGGAGGTACGAGCAGTACTTC. This sequence encodes CASSFPSGGRYEQYF.

The gene calls are TRBV6-6 and TRBJ2-7; 9 nucleotides align to TRBD1. The CDR3 has 14 residues. The V segment lost 0 bases and the J segment 7 bases; nucleotides outside the gene matches: 4. Germline V lookup: CDR1 MNHNY, CDR2 SVGAGI (reference sequence). The CDR3 here is CASSYSDRGGEQYF. The CDR3 coding sequence is TGTGCCAGCAGTTACTCGGACAGGGGCGGGGAGCAGTACTTC.

The chain recombines TRBV6-5 with TRBJ2-2; 10 bases fit TRBD1. The CDR3 sequence is 16 residues long. V gave up 4 bases and J gave up 6 bases; unmatched junction bases: 8. The V gene's germline CDR1 is MNHEY and CDR2 SVGAGI. The CDR3 here is CASSSGGQGSPGELFF. CDR3 in DNA: TGTGCCAGCAGTTCCGGGGGACAGGGGTCCCCCGGGGAGCTGTTTTTT.

As regards this clone: Other nucleotide sequences in the sample specify the same CDR3. The gene calls are TRBV7-9 and TRBJ1-1, with unresolved D. Germline loops: CDR1 SEHNR, CDR2 FQNEAQ (reference sequence). This CDR3 comprises 13 residues. Trimming stripped 2 bases from V and 0 bases from J, with 4 bases between. CDR3 in DNA: TGTGCCAGCAGCTTATCAGTGAACACTGAAGCTTTCTTT. It yields the protein CASSLSVNTEAFF.

The chain joins TRBV2 to TRBJ2-1; 7 bases agree with TRBD1. The germline CDR1 and CDR2 sequences are SNHLY and FYNNEI. The CDR3 is 15 amino acids. The V segment lost 1 base and the J segment 2 bases; nucleotides outside the gene matches: 2. The CDR3 protein is CASSEVGGPYNEQFF. The CDR3 DNA is TGTGCCAGCAGTGAAGTAGGGGGCCCCTACAATGAGCAGTTCTTC.

The V gene is TRBV28, the J gene TRBJ2-7, with D possibly matching TRBD1 (6 bases). The CDR3 covers 16 residues. Germline V CDR1 and CDR2: MDHEN, SYDVKM. V gave up 7 bases and J gave up 3 bases, with 22 bases separating them. CDR3 amino acids: CASTIRPDRYVYEQYF. The CDR3 nucleotides are TGTGCCAGCACCATCCGACCCGACAGGTACGTCTACGAGCAGTACTTC.

V is TRBV11-2 and J is TRBJ2-5; perhaps TRBD2 as D (5 bases). The germline V and J ends were trimmed by 0 bases and 5 bases, with 13 bases remaining between them. This CDR3 region has 15 residues. CDR1 SGHAT and CDR2 FQNNGV come from the germline V gene. The CDR3 DNA reads TGTGCCAGCAGCTTAGATGGTCACGGGGTCGAGACCCAGTACTTC. It translates to CASSLDGHGVETQYF.

The chain employs TRBV27 and TRBJ2-1; TRBD2 matches at 7 bases. From germline, CDR1 is MNHEY and CDR2 SMNVEV (reference sequence). V dropped 5 bases and J dropped 4; count of bases not matched to a gene: 14. This CDR3 has 17 residues. For the CDR3, the DNA is TGTGCCAGCAGTGGGAAGCGGGGCCCTTATTATTACAATGAGCAGTTCTTC. As protein: CASSGKRGPYYYNEQFF.

J is TRBJ1-6 and V is TRBV9, with a possible D match to TRBD1 (6 bases). The CDR3 loop spans 17 amino acids. Trimming stripped 0 bases from V and 0 bases from J, with 10 bases between. Germline V CDR1 and CDR2: SGDLS, YYNGEE. CDR3 protein: CASSVAGQSSYNSPLHF. CDR3 coding DNA: TGTGCCAGCAGCGTAGCCGGACAGAGCTCCTATAATTCACCCCTCCACTTT.